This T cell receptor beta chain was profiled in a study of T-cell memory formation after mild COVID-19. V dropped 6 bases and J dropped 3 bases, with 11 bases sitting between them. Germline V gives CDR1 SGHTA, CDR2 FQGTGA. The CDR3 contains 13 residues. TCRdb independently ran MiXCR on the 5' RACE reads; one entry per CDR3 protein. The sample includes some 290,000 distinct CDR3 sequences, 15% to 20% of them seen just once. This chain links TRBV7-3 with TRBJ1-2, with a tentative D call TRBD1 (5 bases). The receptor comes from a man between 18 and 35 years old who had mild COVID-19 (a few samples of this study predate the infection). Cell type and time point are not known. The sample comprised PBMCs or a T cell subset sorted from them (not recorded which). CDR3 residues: CASRRGLDYGYTF. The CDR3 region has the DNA TGTGCCAGCAGACGGGGCTTAGACTATGGCTACACCTTC.